This T cell receptor (beta chain) was observed in a study of CD8+CD57+ T cells in acquired aplastic anemia. Only patients with CD8+CD57+ cell expansion on flow cytometry were chosen for sequencing. The CDR3 spans 14 residues. Germline CDR1 reads ENHRY; CDR2 reads SYGVKD. As for this clonotype: At one boundary the junction diverges from the germline segment, which might be a read error.

Genomic DNA constituted the template upon which TCR beta VDJ and CDR3 profiling was performed. TCRdb reprocessed the reads via MiXCR and lists one record per CDR3 protein. This sample carries about 160,000 distinct CDR3 sequences, roughly 50% of them seen once, and the ten largest clones take under 35%. The chain joins TRBV10-3 to TRBJ1-2; 7 nucleotides match TRBD1. This clonotype originated in a human donor with aplastic anemia. Specimen: sorted CD4+, CD8+, or CD8+CD57+ T cells (not recorded which) from PBMCs. CDR3: CAITGTETNYGCTF. In nucleotides, the CDR3 is TGTGCCATCACCGGGACAGAGACTAACTATGGCTGCACCTTC.